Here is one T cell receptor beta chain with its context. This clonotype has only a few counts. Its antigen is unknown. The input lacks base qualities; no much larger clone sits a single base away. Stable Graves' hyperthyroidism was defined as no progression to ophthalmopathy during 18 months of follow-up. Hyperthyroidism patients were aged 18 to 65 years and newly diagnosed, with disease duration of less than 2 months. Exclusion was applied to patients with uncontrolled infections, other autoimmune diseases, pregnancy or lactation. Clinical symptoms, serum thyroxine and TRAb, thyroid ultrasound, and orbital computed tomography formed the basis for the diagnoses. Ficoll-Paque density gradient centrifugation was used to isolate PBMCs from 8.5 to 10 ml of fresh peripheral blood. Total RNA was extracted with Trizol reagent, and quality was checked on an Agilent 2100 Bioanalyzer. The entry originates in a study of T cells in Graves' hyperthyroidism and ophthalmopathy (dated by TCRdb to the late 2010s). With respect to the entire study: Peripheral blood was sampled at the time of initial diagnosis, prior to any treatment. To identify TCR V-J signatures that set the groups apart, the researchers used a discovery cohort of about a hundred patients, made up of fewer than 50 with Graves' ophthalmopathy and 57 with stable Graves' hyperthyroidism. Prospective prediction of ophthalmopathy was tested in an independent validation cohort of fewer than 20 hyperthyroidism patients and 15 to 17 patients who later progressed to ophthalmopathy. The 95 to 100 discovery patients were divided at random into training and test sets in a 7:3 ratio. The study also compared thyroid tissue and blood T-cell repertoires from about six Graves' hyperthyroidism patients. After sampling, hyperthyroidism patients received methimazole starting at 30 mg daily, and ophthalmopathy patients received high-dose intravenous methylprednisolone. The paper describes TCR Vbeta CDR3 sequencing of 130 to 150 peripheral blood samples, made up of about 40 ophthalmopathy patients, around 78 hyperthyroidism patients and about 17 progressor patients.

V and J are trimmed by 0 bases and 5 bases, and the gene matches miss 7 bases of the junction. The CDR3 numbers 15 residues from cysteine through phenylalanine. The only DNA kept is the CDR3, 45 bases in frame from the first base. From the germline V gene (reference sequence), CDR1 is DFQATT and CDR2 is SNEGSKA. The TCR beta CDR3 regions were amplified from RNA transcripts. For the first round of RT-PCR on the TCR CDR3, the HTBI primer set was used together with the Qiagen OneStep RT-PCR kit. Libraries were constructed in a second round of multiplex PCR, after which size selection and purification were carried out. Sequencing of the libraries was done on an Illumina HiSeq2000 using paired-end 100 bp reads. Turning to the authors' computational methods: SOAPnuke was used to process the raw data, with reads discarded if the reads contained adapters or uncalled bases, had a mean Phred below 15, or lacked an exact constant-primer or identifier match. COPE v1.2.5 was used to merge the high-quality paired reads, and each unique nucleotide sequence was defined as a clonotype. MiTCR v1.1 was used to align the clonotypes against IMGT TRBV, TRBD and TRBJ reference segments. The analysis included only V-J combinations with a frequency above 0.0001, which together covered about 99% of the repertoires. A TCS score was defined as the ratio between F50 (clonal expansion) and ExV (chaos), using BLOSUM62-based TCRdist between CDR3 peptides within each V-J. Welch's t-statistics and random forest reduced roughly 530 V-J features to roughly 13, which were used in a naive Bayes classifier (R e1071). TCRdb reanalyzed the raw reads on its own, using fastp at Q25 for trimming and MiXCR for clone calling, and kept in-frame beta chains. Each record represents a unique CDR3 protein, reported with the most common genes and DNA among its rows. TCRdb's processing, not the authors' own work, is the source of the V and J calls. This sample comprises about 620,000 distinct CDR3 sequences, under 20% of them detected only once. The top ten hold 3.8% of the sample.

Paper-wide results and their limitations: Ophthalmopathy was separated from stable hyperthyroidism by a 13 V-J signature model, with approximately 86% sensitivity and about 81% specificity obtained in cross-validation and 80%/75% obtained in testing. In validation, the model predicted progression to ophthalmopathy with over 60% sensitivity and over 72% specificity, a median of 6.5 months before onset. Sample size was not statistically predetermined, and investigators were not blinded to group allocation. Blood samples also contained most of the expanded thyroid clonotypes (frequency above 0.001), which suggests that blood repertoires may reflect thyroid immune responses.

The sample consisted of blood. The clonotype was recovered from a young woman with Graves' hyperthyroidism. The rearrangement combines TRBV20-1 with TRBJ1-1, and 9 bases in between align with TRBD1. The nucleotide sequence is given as TGCAGTGCTAGAGATCCGGGACAGGGTTCTACTGAAGCTTTCTTT. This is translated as CSARDPGQGSTEAFF.